Below, 17 T cell receptor beta chains from the same sample are listed, as sequenced in a study of spatial heterogeneity in lung cancer. Documented time point: sample taken at primary tumor resection. Sequencing of whole RNA from tumor, nontumor lung or frozen PBMC involved no sorting. From the 5' RACE reads, TCRdb called clonotypes with MiXCR, one entry per CDR3 protein. Of some 83,000 distinct CDR3 sequences listed, around 21% are singletons. The sample in question was PBMCs, obtained at surgery. All receptors come from a male donor with early-stage non-small cell lung cancer.

This clonotype occurred a few times. V usage is TRBV5-1 and J usage is TRBJ2-2, with TRBD1 as a possible D gene (6 bases). Germline CDR1 reads SGHRS; CDR2 reads YFSETQ. The V end lost 5 bases, the J end lost 7 bases, and 15 bases lay between the germline ends. The length of the CDR3 is 14 residues. The CDR3 spells CASRRAGESGELFF. The CDR3, as DNA: TGCGCCAGCAGAAGGGCAGGGGAGAGCGGGGAGCTGTTTTTT.

The V gene is TRBV7-2, the J gene TRBJ1-2; possibly TRBD1 for D (6 bases). The V end was cut by 5 bases, the J end by 8 bases, with 15 bases between. Germline CDR1 is SGHTA and CDR2 is FQGNSA. The CDR3 contains 13 residues. The DNA of the CDR3 is TGTGCCAGCAGCCCCCAGGGGAATGGGGGCTACACCTTC. It translates to CASSPQGNGGYTF.

This chain connects TRBV5-6 to TRBJ1-2; TRBD1 might be the D (6 bases). V lost 0 bases and J 0 bases, leaving 21 bases between the germline ends. The CDR3 length is 19 residues. Germline-derived CDR1 and CDR2 are SGHDT and YYEEEE. The CDR3 region has the DNA TGTGCCAGCAGCTTGGTCGACGCGGGACACCTAAACCCTAACTATGGCTACACCTTC. Translating it yields CASSLVDAGHLNPNYGYTF.

The sample holds a few counts of this clonotype. The rearrangement links TRBV3-1 to TRBJ2-5; possible D gene TRBD2, 5 bases. Germline loops: CDR1 LGHDT, CDR2 YNNKEL (reference sequence). V lost 1 base to trimming and J lost 7 bases, with 10 bases between them. The CDR3 is 13 residues long. The CDR3 spells CASSQGVAGTQYF. In DNA, the CDR3 is TGTGCCAGCAGCCAAGGGGTCGCGGGGACCCAGTACTTC.

This clonotype was observed at least ten times. V gene TRBV28 combines with J gene TRBJ2-6; 8 bases line up with TRBD1. V lost 7 bases and J lost 4; bases outside the gene matches: 6. CDR3 length: 15 amino acids. The germline gives CDR1 MDHEN, CDR2 SYDVKM. CDR3 sequence (DNA): TGTGCCAGCATCTCAGGGGGCGCCGGGGCCAACGTCCTGACTTTC. Protein sequence: CASISGGAGANVLTF.

The chain uses TRBV20-1 and TRBJ2-5; D is unresolved. Trimming cost V 0 bases and J 1 base, with 6 bases left between them. CDR1 and CDR2 from the germline V gene are DFQATT and SNEGSKA (reference sequence). The CDR3 is made up of 13 amino acids. The CDR3 DNA is TGCAGTGCTAGAGAGGGGATCCAAGAGACCCAGTACTTC. Its protein product is CSAREGIQETQYF.

The chain joins TRBV2 to TRBJ2-1, with 14 bases matching TRBD2. Trimming cost V 7 bases and J 4 bases; bases outside gene matches: 6. This CDR3 has 16 residues. From germline, CDR1 is SNHLY and CDR2 FYNNEI. The CDR3 nucleotides read TGTGCCAGCAAAGGACTAGCGGGGGGATCGTACAATGAGCAGTTCTTC. As protein: CASKGLAGGSYNEQFF.

This clonotype was detected only a few times. The rearrangement links TRBV18 to TRBJ2-2; TRBD2 might be the D (5 bases). V was pared by 3 bases and J by 6 bases, with 11 bases between. Germline loops: CDR1 KGHSH, CDR2 LQKENI. The CDR3 is 14 amino acids. CDR3 sequence reads: CASSPSAGSGELFF. CDR3 DNA sequence: TGTGCCAGCTCACCTTCGGCGGGCTCCGGGGAGCTGTTTTTT.

The J gene is TRBJ1-1, the V gene TRBV5-1; perhaps TRBD1 as D (5 bases). The CDR3 has 13 residues. V gave up 7 bases and J gave up 5 bases, with 15 bases separating them. Germline CDR1 reads SGHRS; CDR2 reads YFSETQ. CDR3 sequence: CASAGVRQTEAFF. In DNA form, the CDR3 reads TGCGCCAGCGCGGGGGTCCGACAAACTGAAGCTTTCTTT.

This clonotype turned up a few times. The chain joins TRBV6-5 to TRBJ2-7; 9 bases fit TRBD1. Germline V gene data show CDR1 as MNHEY and CDR2 as SVGAGI. The CDR3 covers 14 residues. V shed 6 bases, J shed 3 bases, and the junction held 6 bases outside the gene matches. This CDR3 reads CASRLRQGGYEQYF. The CDR3 region has the DNA TGTGCCAGCAGGCTTAGACAGGGGGGCTACGAGCAGTACTTC.

About this clonotype: A much larger clone differs by one base, so this may be a read error. This sequence joins TRBV4-3 and TRBJ1-1; 7 nucleotides agree with TRBD1. The CDR3 has 13 residues. Germline-derived CDR1 and CDR2 are LGHNA and YSLEER. This CDR3 reads CASRDRQNTEALF. The DNA of the CDR3 is TGCGCCAGCAGGGACAGGCAGAACACTGAAGCTCTCTTT.

This clonotype was seen more than once but under ten times. The CDR3 protein is CASSRTSGANSYEQYF. The CDR3 coding sequence is TGTGCCAGCAGCCGGACTAGCGGGGCAAATTCCTACGAGCAGTACTTC. V gene TRBV11-2 combines with J gene TRBJ2-7; 12 bases are a match to TRBD2. Germline V gene lookup returns CDR1 SGHAT and CDR2 FQNNGV. Unmatched junction bases numbered 6, after V lost 5 bases and J lost 1 base. The length of the CDR3 is 16 residues.

The chain combines TRBV4-3 with TRBJ2-2, with D possibly TRBD2 on 5 matching bases. The V end lost 1 base, the J end lost 2 bases, and 8 bases lay between the germline ends. Germline CDR1 is LGHNA and CDR2 is YSLEER. The CDR3 length is 15 residues. CDR3 in amino acids: CASSQGTPNTGELFF. In nucleotides, the CDR3 is TGCGCCAGCAGCCAAGGGACTCCAAACACCGGGGAGCTGTTTTTT.

The chain has TRBV5-1 and TRBJ2-2, with D maybe TRBD1 (6 bases). Trimming stripped 1 base from V and 6 bases from J, with 13 bases between. The CDR3 runs to 15 residues. CDR1 SGHRS and CDR2 YFSETQ come from the germline V gene. CDR3 loop: CASSLQGSEAGELFF. DNA for the CDR3: TGCGCCAGCAGCTTGCAGGGGTCTGAGGCCGGGGAGCTGTTTTTT.

V is TRBV6-5 and J is TRBJ2-1; possibly TRBD2 for D (6 bases). V lost 5 bases, J lost 8 bases, and 16 bases lay in between. In germline, CDR1 is MNHEY, CDR2 SVGAGI. The CDR3 loop spans 14 amino acids. CDR3 in amino acids: CASSPTIGTDEQFF. The CDR3 DNA is TGTGCCAGCAGTCCAACCATCGGGACTGATGAGCAGTTCTTC.

This clonotype occurred a few times. The J gene is TRBJ2-5, the V gene TRBV12-3 or TRBV12-4; 10 nucleotides align to TRBD1. V shed 5 bases and J 4 bases; nucleotides not matched to a gene: 7. This CDR3 contains 15 residues. CDR3 sequence (DNA): TGTGCCAGCAGTCCCTGGGGACAGGGGAGAGAGACCCAGTACTTC. Amino acids: CASSPWGQGRETQYF.

This clonotype has more than one count but fewer than ten. This chain joins TRBV4-1 and TRBJ2-2, with D uncertain. Trimming shortened V by 4 bases and J by 6 bases, and 21 bases separated the two germline ends. The CDR3 runs to 17 residues. Per the germline V gene, CDR1 is MGHRA and CDR2 is YSYEKL. CDR3: CASSRTLDTRGPGELFF. The DNA for the CDR3 is TGCGCCAGCAGCCGAACCCTCGACACCCGCGGTCCCGGGGAGCTGTTTTTT.